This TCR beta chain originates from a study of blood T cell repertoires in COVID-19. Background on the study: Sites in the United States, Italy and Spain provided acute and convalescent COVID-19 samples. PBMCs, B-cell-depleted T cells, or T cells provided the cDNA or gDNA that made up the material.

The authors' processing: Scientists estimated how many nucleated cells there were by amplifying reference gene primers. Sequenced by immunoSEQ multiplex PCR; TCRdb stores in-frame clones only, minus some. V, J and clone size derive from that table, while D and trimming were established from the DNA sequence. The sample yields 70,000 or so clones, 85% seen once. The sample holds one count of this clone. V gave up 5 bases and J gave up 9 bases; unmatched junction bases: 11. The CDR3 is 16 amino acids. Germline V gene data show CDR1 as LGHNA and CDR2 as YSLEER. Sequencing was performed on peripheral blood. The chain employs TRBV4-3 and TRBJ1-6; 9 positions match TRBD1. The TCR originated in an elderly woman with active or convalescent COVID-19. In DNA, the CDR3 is TGCGCCAGCAGCTTGAATGGACAGGGGACGGGTTCACCCCTCCACTTT. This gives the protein CASSLNGQGTGSPLHF.